This TCR beta chain was documented in a study of T-cell memory formation after mild COVID-19. Overall study context: Each donor largely had its own TCR clusters.

TCRdb reprocessed the 5' RACE reads via MiXCR and lists one record per CDR3 protein. The sample includes tens of thousands of distinct CDR3 sequences, 13% seen only once; the top ten take about 27%. Study observations and caveats: The SARS-CoV-2 specificity of second-wave clones reaching peak at day 37 remained unverified. For contracting clones, CD4+ ones sat mainly in CM and EM, CD8+ in EMRA. Cross-reactive memory apparently joined, as some responding clones appeared in pre-infection memory.

The length of the CDR3 is 13 residues. Germline V gives CDR1 SQVTM, CDR2 ANQGSEA. Trimming took off 7 bases at V and 7 bases at J, with 17 bases between the two ends. This clonotype has at least ten counts. Its antigen remains unidentified. Sequenced material: PBMCs or a T cell subset sorted from them (not recorded which). The sequence derives from an adult woman who had mild COVID-19 (a few samples of this study predate the infection). Cell type and time point are not known. This rearrangement joins TRBV29-1 to TRBJ2-1, with D uncertain. The CDR3 DNA reads TGCAGCGCCAACGTCCATACGCGGAATGAGCAGTTCTTC. Amino acid sequence: CSANVHTRNEQFF.